Shown below are 29 T cell receptor beta chains from a single sample sequenced in a study of T cell changes during pregnancy in multiple sclerosis. Generated by immunoSEQ multiplex PCR, the TCRdb table keeps only in-frame clones and is missing some. This sample has under 40,000 clones; 80% to 95% occur once, and the top ten carry around 0.35%. Sequencing used CD4+ T cells from peripheral blood mononuclear cells, obtained in the third trimester of pregnancy. These receptors were taken from a female donor in good health, enrolled as a control in a pregnancy study.

The chain recombines TRBV5-1 with TRBJ2-3, with D tentatively TRBD2 (5 bases). The CDR3 is 15 residues long. Trimming removed 5 bases at V and 5 bases at J, with 18 bases between. Per germline, CDR1 SGHRS and CDR2 YFSETQ. This CDR3 reads CASRIAGREGDTQYF. CDR3 nucleotide sequence: TGCGCCAGCAGAATTGCCGGACGCGAGGGAGATACGCAGTATTTT. The full variable domain, with the rest looked up from reference TRBV5-1 and TRBJ2-3, is KAGVTQTPRYLIKTRGQQVTLSCSPISGHRSVSWYQQTPGQGLQFLFEYFSETQRNKGNFPGRFSGRQFSNSRSEMNVSTLELGDSALYLCASRIAGREGDTQYFGPGTRLTVL.

This rearrangement joins TRBV19 to TRBJ1-1; 9 bases line up with TRBD1. V trimming: 6 bases; J trimming: 2 bases; junction bases outside the gene matches: 7. The CDR3 is made up of 15 amino acids. Germline V CDR1 and CDR2: LNHDA, SQIVND (reference sequence). CDR3 nucleotides: TGTGCCAGTAGCCGACCGGACAGGGGAAACACTGAAGCTTTCTTT. Translation gives CASSRPDRGNTEAFF.

This chain joins TRBV7-2 and TRBJ2-2; D unclear. Trimming left V 4 bases short and J 5 bases short, with 5 bases between. CDR1 is SGHTA and CDR2 is FQGNSA in the germline V gene. The CDR3 spans 12 residues. As DNA, the CDR3 is TGTGCCAGCAGCTCTTATACCGGGGAGCTGTTTTTT. Translating it yields CASSSYTGELFF. Filled out from reference TRBV7-2 and TRBJ2-2, the complete variable domain reads GAGVSQSPSNKVTEKGKDVELRCDPISGHTALYWYRQSLGQGLEFLIYFQGNSAPDKSGLPSDRFSAERTGGSVSTLTIQRTQQEDSAVYLCASSSYTGELFFGEGSRLTVL.

V usage is TRBV7-9 and J usage is TRBJ2-3; D possibly corresponds to TRBD2 (6 bases). CDR1 is SEHNR and CDR2 is FQNEAQ in the germline V gene (reference sequence). V lost 4 bases to trimming and J lost 6 bases, with 14 bases between them. The CDR3 has 14 amino acids. CDR3 DNA: TGTGCCAGCAGCTCCCGGGACTTCTGGGATACGCAGTATTTT. It specifies CASSSRDFWDTQYF.

This clone was observed a few times. The rearrangement joins TRBV27 to TRBJ1-5, with D maybe TRBD1 (6 bases). The length of the CDR3 is 14 residues. Trimming stripped 8 bases from V and 0 bases from J, with 11 bases between. Per the germline V gene, CDR1 is MNHEY and CDR2 is SMNVEV (reference sequence). The CDR3 bases are TGTGCCAGCGGAAAGACAGGTAGCAATCAGCCCCAGCATTTT. It yields the protein CASGKTGSNQPQHF.

V gene TRBV5-1 combines with J gene TRBJ1-1, with a weak D call TRBD1 (6 bases). Germline V gene data show CDR1 as SGHRS and CDR2 as YFSETQ. This CDR3 contains 19 residues. V was pared by 2 bases and J by 0 bases, with 23 bases between. The CDR3 spells CASSFSGVSPEIMNTEAFF. DNA of the CDR3: TGCGCCAGCAGCTTCTCAGGGGTCTCTCCCGAAATTATGAACACTGAAGCTTTCTTT. The complete variable domain, with remaining parts taken from reference TRBV5-1 and TRBJ1-1, reads KAGVTQTPRYLIKTRGQQVTLSCSPISGHRSVSWYQQTPGQGLQFLFEYFSETQRNKGNFPGRFSGRQFSNSRSEMNVSTLELGDSALYLCASSFSGVSPEIMNTEAFFGQGTRLTVV.

The chain combines TRBV5-1 with TRBJ2-7; 9 bases map to TRBD1. J lost 6 bases, V lost 2 bases, and 6 bases had no gene match. Germline lookup yields CDR1 SGHRS and CDR2 YFSETQ. The CDR3 totals 14 residues. The CDR3 spells CASSFPGQGGEQYF. The CDR3 bases are TGCGCCAGCAGCTTTCCGGGACAGGGCGGCGAGCAGTACTTC.

The chain uses TRBV6-1 and TRBJ2-3, with 9 bases aligning to TRBD1. The CDR3 sequence is 16 residues long. The trim removed 1 base at V and 2 bases at J, leaving 4 bases unmatched. Per the germline V gene, CDR1 is MNHNS and CDR2 is SASEGT. The DNA of the CDR3 is TGTGCCAGCAGTGAAGATGGGACAGGGTACACAGATACGCAGTATTTT. Its translation is CASSEDGTGYTDTQYF.

The chain joins TRBV19 to TRBJ1-1; D gene ambiguous. Trimming shortened V by 6 bases and J by 5 bases, and 10 bases separated the two germline ends. This CDR3 contains 12 residues. From germline, CDR1 is LNHDA and CDR2 SQIVND (reference sequence). CDR3 residues: CASSYTRTEAFF. CDR3 DNA sequence: TGTGCCAGTAGCTACACGAGGACTGAAGCTTTCTTT. Based on the CDR3 plus reference TRBV19 and TRBJ1-1, the full variable domain is DGGITQSPKYLFRKEGQNVTLSCEQNLNHDAMYWYRQDPGQGLRLIYYSQIVNDFQKGDIAEGYSVSREKKESFPLTVTSAQKNPTAFYLCASSYTRTEAFFGQGTRLTVV.

The rearrangement links TRBV2 to TRBJ1-2; D remains ambiguous. This CDR3 is built from 11 residues. The V end lost 7 bases, the J end lost 13 bases, and 16 bases lay between the germline ends. Germline V gene sequence: CDR1 SNHLY, CDR2 FYNNEI. The CDR3 nucleotides read TGTGCCAGCAAAAGCGAGATTCTACCCACCTTC. Translation gives CASKSEILPTF.

The chain couples TRBV7-3 to TRBJ2-5; D gene unclear. Trimming removed 2 bases from V and 4 bases from J, with 8 bases in between. Looked up from germline, CDR1 is SGHTA and CDR2 is FQGTGA. CDR3 length: 13 amino acids. In nucleotides, the CDR3 is TGTGCCAGCAGCTTACGCGCTACAGAGACCCAGTACTTC. Protein product: CASSLRATETQYF.

The chain's CDR3 is CASSRRQGSHNEQFF. The CDR3 DNA sequence: TGTGCCAGCAGCCGCCGACAGGGTAGTCACAATGAGCAGTTCTTC. V usage is TRBV6-5 and J usage is TRBJ2-1; TRBD1 matches at 7 bases. The CDR3 spans 15 residues. The germline V gene has CDR1 MNHEY and CDR2 SVGAGI. Trimming removed 6 bases from V and 5 bases from J; junction bases left unmatched: 10.

The J gene is TRBJ1-5, the V gene TRBV28; 7 bases agree with TRBD1. The length of the CDR3 is 14 residues. CDR1 and CDR2 (germline): MDHEN, SYDVKM. J was trimmed by 4 bases and V by 10 bases; bases with no gene match: 10. The CDR3 loop reads CATCEGAWNQPQHF. The CDR3 DNA is TGTGCCACCTGCGAGGGGGCATGGAATCAGCCCCAGCATTTT.

The chain joins TRBV29-1 to TRBJ2-5; D may be TRBD1 (6 bases). The CDR3 runs to 13 residues. V lost 0 bases and J 5 bases, leaving 10 bases between the germline ends. Germline CDR1 and CDR2: SQVTM and ANQGSEA. CDR3 DNA: TGCAGCGTTGAAGATTGGCAGGGGGAGACCCAGTACTTC. Residues: CSVEDWQGETQYF.

CDR3 protein: CASSAAPGYEQYF. The CDR3, as DNA: TGTGCCAGCAGTGCCGCACCGGGCTACGAGCAGTACTTC. The genes are TRBV6-4 and TRBJ2-7; D gene ambiguous. Per germline, CDR1 MRHNA and CDR2 SNTAGT. The length of the CDR3 is 13 residues. Trimming cost V 4 bases and J 3 bases, with 10 bases left between them.

The chain carries TRBV30 and TRBJ1-2, with TRBD1 as a possible D gene (6 bases). Germline CDR1 and CDR2: GTSNPN and SVGIG (reference sequence). Trimming pared 2 bases from V and 7 bases from J, leaving 14 bases between. The CDR3 has 13 amino acids. CDR3 nucleotides: TGTGCCTGGAGTATTCTGGGGGCTGGTGGCTACACCTTC. It codes for CAWSILGAGGYTF.

The chain carries TRBV10-2 and TRBJ1-1; D is unclear. This CDR3 is 12 amino acids long. V gave up 4 bases and J gave up 3 bases, with 6 bases separating them. Germline V gene sequence: CDR1 WSHSY, CDR2 SAAADI. The CDR3 DNA reads as TGCGCCAGCAGTGTGGCAGACACTGAAGCTTTCTTT. Its protein is CASSVADTEAFF.

The rearrangement uses TRBV15 and TRBJ2-4; 7 nucleotides match TRBD1. The V and J ends lost 10 bases and 7 bases, in that order; junction bases with no gene match: 13. From germline, CDR1 is LNHNV and CDR2 YYDKDF (reference sequence). The CDR3 sequence is 14 residues long. DNA for the CDR3: TGTGCCAGCAGGGACAGCGGAGGCGGGAACATTCAGTACTTC. It translates to CASRDSGGGNIQYF.

The chain carries TRBV6-5 and TRBJ1-4; the match to TRBD1 covers 9 bases. The germline CDR1 and CDR2 sequences are MNHEY and SVGAGI. V trimming: 6 bases; J trimming: 8 bases; junction bases outside the gene matches: 7. The CDR3 has 14 amino acids. The CDR3 reads CASRQQGAREKLFF. The CDR3 nucleotides read TGTGCCAGCAGACAACAGGGGGCGAGAGAAAAACTGTTTTTT.

The rearrangement joins TRBV4-1 to TRBJ1-2; TRBD1 is a possible D gene (5 bases). V was clipped by 1 base and J by 8 bases, with 11 bases between them. Germline V CDR1 and CDR2: MGHRA, YSYEKL. There are 13 residues in the CDR3. In DNA, the CDR3 is TGCGCCAGCAGCCAAGTAGGGACTGGGGGCTACACCTTC. This encodes CASSQVGTGGYTF.

V and J are TRBV18 and TRBJ2-7, with TRBD1 matching over 8 bases. Germline CDR1 KGHSH, CDR2 LQKENI. The CDR3 has 15 amino acids. V dropped 2 bases and J dropped 5; count of bases not matched to a gene: 8. The DNA for the CDR3 is TGTGCCAGCTCACCAATGGCAGGGGGCTCGAACGAGCAGTACTTC. Its translation: CASSPMAGGSNEQYF. The full variable domain, completed using reference TRBV18 and TRBJ2-7, is NAGVMQNPRHLVRRRGQEARLRCSPMKGHSHVYWYRQLPEEGLKFMVYLQKENIIDESGMPKERFSAEFPKEGPSILRIQQVVRGDSAAYFCASSPMAGGSNEQYFGPGTRLTVT.

The rearrangement joins TRBV30 to TRBJ2-3; 8 nucleotides align to TRBD2. CDR1 GTSNPN and CDR2 SVGIG come from the germline V gene (reference sequence). After removal of 4 bases from V and 2 bases from J, the junction contained 11 bases not matched to a gene. This CDR3 comprises 16 residues. Here the CDR3 reads CAWTGGAGAITDTQYF. CDR3 sequence (DNA): TGTGCCTGGACCGGGGGGGCGGGGGCCATCACAGATACGCAGTATTTT. Variable domain in full (rest from reference TRBV30 and TRBJ2-3): SQTIHQWPATLVQPVGSPLSLECTVEGTSNPNLYWYRQAAGRGLQLLFYSVGIGQISSEVPQNLSASRPQDRQFILSSKKLLLSDSGFYLCAWTGGAGAITDTQYFGPGTRLTVL.

The chain uses TRBV6-5 and TRBJ1-5; 7 bases are a match to TRBD1. The trim removed 5 bases at V and 4 bases at J, leaving 8 bases unmatched. The CDR3 is made up of 15 amino acids. Germline V gene sequence: CDR1 MNHEY, CDR2 SVGAGI. The CDR3 DNA sequence: TGTGCCAGCAGTACCAGACAGGGAGTAAATCAGCCCCAGCATTTT. As protein: CASSTRQGVNQPQHF.

The J gene is TRBJ1-1, the V gene TRBV18; D is undetermined. Germline V gives CDR1 KGHSH, CDR2 LQKENI. V was trimmed by 8 bases and J by 1 base, leaving 14 bases between them. The CDR3 length is 14 residues. The CDR3 coding sequence is TGTGCCAGCCCCCCTAGTCGGGAGAACACTGAAGCTTTCTTT. Its protein is CASPPSRENTEAFF.

J is TRBJ2-7 and V is TRBV18; 11 nucleotides line up with TRBD2. The CDR3 runs 14 residues. The V segment lost 3 bases and the J segment 3 bases; nucleotides outside the gene matches: 1. Looked up from germline, CDR1 is KGHSH and CDR2 is LQKENI. The CDR3, as DNA: TGTGCCAGCTCACCTCTAGCGGGAGGCTACGAGCAGTACTTC. Translated, it gives CASSPLAGGYEQYF.

The chain couples TRBV2 to TRBJ2-3; tentative D call: TRBD2 (6 bases). Trimming stripped 1 base from V and 0 bases from J, with 8 bases between. The CDR3 contains 15 residues. Germline lookup yields CDR1 SNHLY and CDR2 FYNNEI. The CDR3 nucleotides read TGTGCCAGCAGTGAAGTTAGCGGAAGCACAGATACGCAGTATTTT. Its protein product is CASSEVSGSTDTQYF.

This rearrangement joins TRBV18 to TRBJ1-1; no clear D gene. With 4 bases removed from V and 6 bases from J, the gap between germline ends came to 15 bases. CDR3 size: 14 residues. CDR1 is KGHSH and CDR2 is LQKENI in the germline V gene. The CDR3 DNA reads as TGTGCCAGCTCACGAACAGAAGGGAGTGCTGAAGCTTTCTTT. The encoded protein is CASSRTEGSAEAFF.

The chain recombines TRBV30 with TRBJ2-7; D may be TRBD2 (5 bases). Trimming left V 0 bases short and J 7 bases short, with 16 bases between. The CDR3 runs 14 residues. In germline, CDR1 is GTSNPN, CDR2 SVGIG (reference sequence). The CDR3 DNA is TGTGCCTGGAGTGTAGGGCCACTAGAAGTAGAGCAGTACTTC. Encoded protein: CAWSVGPLEVEQYF.

This clone was seen only once. The chain uses TRBV6-6 and TRBJ2-5, with TRBD2 identical over 9 bases. Trimming took 5 bases from V and 7 from J; bases not matched to a gene: 5. The CDR3 covers 13 residues. Per the germline V gene, CDR1 is MNHNY and CDR2 is SVGAGI (reference sequence). CDR3 bases: TGTGCCAGCAGTCCGGGACTAGCAGGGACCCAGTACTTC. This codes for CASSPGLAGTQYF.